The T cell receptor beta chain described here comes from a study of blood T cell repertoires in COVID-19. Assay used: immunoSEQ multiplex PCR; TCRdb lists only in-frame clones, some missing. The sample records around 100,000 clones, 87% being singletons. Germline loops: CDR1 SGHRS, CDR2 YFSETQ. This CDR3 is built from 17 residues. The V and J ends lost 4 bases and 3 bases respectively, with 20 bases between them. The genes are TRBV5-1 and TRBJ1-5; D unresolved. Sample: peripheral blood. The receptor comes from a human donor in a cohort sampled during active COVID-19. The CDR3 DNA is TGCGCCAGCAGCCCCATCCCGGGCGGGGTTAACAATCAGCCCCAGCATTTT. The encoded protein is CASSPIPGGVNNQPQHF.